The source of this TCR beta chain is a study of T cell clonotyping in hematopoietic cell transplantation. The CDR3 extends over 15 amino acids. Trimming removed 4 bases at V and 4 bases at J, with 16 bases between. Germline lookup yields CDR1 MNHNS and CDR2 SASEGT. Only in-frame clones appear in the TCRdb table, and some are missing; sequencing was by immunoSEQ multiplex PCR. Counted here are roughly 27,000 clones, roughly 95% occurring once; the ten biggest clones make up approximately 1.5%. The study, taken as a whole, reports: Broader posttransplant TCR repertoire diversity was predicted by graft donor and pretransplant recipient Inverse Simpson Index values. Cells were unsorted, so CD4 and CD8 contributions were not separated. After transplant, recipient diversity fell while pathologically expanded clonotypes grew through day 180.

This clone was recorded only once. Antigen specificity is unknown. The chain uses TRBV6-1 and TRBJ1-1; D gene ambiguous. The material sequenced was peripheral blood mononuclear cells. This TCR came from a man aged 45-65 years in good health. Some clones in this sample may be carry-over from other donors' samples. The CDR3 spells CASSVYRSTGTEAFF. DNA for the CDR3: TGTGCCAGCAGTGTTTATAGGAGCACCGGCACTGAAGCTTTCTTT.